The T cell receptor (beta chain) under discussion was sequenced for a study of Ad26.COV2.S vaccination and SARS-CoV-2 variants. The data were produced by immunoSEQ multiplex PCR, yet TCRdb's version contains in-frame clones alone and is incomplete. Of over 400,000 clones in the sample, around 93% were seen once. General study findings and limits: Vaccine recipients and placebo recipients showed similar non-spike TCR breadth.

Treatment: about 20 received Ad26.COV2.S at low or high dose, single or two shots; five or six received placebo; per-sample allocation not given. Vaccine and placebo recipients were sampled on day 63 after the first injection. Notes on this clone: What it binds is not known.

This material consisted of peripheral blood, taken in a trial of Ad26.COV2.S vaccine versus placebo. This TCR was sampled from a person between 18 and 60 years old who received the Ad26.COV2.S COVID-19 vaccine or a placebo.

CDR3 amino acids: CASSPLFRSVDRGPGYTF. CDR3 nucleotide sequence: TGTGCCAGCAGCCCCCTTTTTAGGTCTGTCGACAGGGGGCCTGGCTACACCTTC. The chain joins TRBV7-8 to TRBJ1-2; 10 positions match TRBD1. There are 18 residues in the CDR3. After removal of 5 bases from V and 7 bases from J, the junction contained 19 bases not matched to a gene. The V gene's germline CDR1 is SGHVS and CDR2 FQNEAQ.